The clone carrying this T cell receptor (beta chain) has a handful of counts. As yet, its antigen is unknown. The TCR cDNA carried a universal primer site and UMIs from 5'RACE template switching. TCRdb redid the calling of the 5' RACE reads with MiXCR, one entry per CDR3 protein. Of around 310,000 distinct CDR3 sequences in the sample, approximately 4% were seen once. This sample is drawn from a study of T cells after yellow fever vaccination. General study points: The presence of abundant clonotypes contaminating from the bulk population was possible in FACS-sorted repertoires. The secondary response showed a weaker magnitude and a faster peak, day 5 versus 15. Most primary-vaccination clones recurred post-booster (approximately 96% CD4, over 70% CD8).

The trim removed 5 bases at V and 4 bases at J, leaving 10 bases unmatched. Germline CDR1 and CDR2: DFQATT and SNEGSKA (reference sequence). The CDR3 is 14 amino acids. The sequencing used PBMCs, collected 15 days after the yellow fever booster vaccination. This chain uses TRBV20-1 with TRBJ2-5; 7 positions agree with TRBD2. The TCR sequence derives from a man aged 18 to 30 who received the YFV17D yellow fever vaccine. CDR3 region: CSAPAGEVRETQYF. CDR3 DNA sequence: TGCAGTGCTCCCGCGGGGGAAGTGAGAGAGACCCAGTACTTC.